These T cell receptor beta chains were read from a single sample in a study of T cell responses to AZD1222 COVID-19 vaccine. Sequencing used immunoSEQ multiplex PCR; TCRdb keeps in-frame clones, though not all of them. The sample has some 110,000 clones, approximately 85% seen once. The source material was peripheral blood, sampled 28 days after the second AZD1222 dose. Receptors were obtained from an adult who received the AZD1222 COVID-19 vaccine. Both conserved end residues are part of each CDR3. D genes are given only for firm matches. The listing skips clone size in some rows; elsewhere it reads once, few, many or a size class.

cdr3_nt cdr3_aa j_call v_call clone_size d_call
TGTGCCAGTAGTATACGGGGGATAAATTCACCCCTCCACTTT CASSIRGINSPLHF TRBJ1-6 TRBV19 NA NA
TGCGCCAGCAGCTTGGTGTCGCAGGCTAACTATGGCTACACCTTC CASSLVSQANYGYTF TRBJ1-2 TRBV5-1 NA NA
TGTGCCAGCAGCGTAATCCTAGCGGGGGTCTTGAACACCGGGGAGCTGTTTTTT CASSVILAGVLNTGELFF TRBJ2-2 TRBV9 NA TRBD2
TGCGCCAGCAGCTGGTCCGGACAGGGAGATCAGCCCCAGCATTTT CASSWSGQGDQPQHF TRBJ1-5 TRBV5-1 NA TRBD1
TGTGCCAGCAGCCAAGGGGGGGGCAGTTTCAATGAGCAGTTCTTC CASSQGGGSFNEQFF TRBJ2-1 TRBV3-1/TRBV3-2 NA NA
TGTGCCAGCAGCCAAGGCGCCGCCCCAGATACGCAGTATTTT CASSQGAAPDTQYF TRBJ2-3 TRBV3-1/TRBV3-2 NA NA
TGTGCCACCAGTGCAAGGGGGGAAGGGCAGTACTTC CATSARGEGQYF TRBJ2-7 TRBV24-1 few NA
TGCGCCAGCAGCCAAGATAGGAACCTCAGAAGCGGGGGCGATAGCACAGATACGCAGTATTTT CASSQDRNLRSGGDSTDTQYF TRBJ2-3 TRBV4-1 NA TRBD2
TGCAGTGCTAGTTCGGGTAGCGAGCAGTACTTC CSASSGSEQYF TRBJ2-7 TRBV20-1 NA NA
TGTGCCAGCAGTTCCCGTCCAGGGGTGAGCAATCAGCCCCAGCATTTT CASSSRPGVSNQPQHF TRBJ1-5 TRBV27 NA NA
TGCGCCAGCAGCCCAGGACAGGGCAGTGAAAAACTGTTTTTT CASSPGQGSEKLFF TRBJ1-4 TRBV5-1 NA TRBD1
TGTGCCACCAGCGGAGGGGGGTCGTCTAATGAAAAACTGTTTTTT CATSGGGSSNEKLFF TRBJ1-4 TRBV15 NA NA
TGTGCCAGCAGCTTAGCGCAGAGAGGGGAAAATCAGCCCCAGCATTTT CASSLAQRGENQPQHF TRBJ1-5 TRBV7-2 NA NA
TGTGCCAGCAGCTTGGAGGGGCCAACCTTTAATGAAAAACTGTTTTTT CASSLEGPTFNEKLFF TRBJ1-4 TRBV5-6 NA NA
TGCGCCAGCAGCTTGTCGTTGTTCGGGGCCCCAGATACGCAGTATTTT CASSLSLFGAPDTQYF TRBJ2-3 TRBV5-1 NA NA
TGTGCCTGGAGTGTTTTGGGAGACAGGGTCAAAGAGACCCAGTACTTC CAWSVLGDRVKETQYF TRBJ2-5 TRBV30 NA TRBD1
TGTGCCAGCACCCGGACTAGCGGGGGCCATTTCTCCTACGAGCAGTACTTC CASTRTSGGHFSYEQYF TRBJ2-7 TRBV5-4 few TRBD2
TGTGCCAGCAGCATTGACGGGAGTGGGCTAGGGAGGCAGGGGGGCAATCAGCCCCAGCATTTT CASSIDGSGLGRQGGNQPQHF TRBJ1-5 TRBV21-1 NA NA
TGTGCCAGCAGTTACCGGGACATTGGGTACGAGCAGTACTTC CASSYRDIGYEQYF TRBJ2-7 TRBV6-5 NA NA
TGTGCCAGTAGCCAAGCAGGTGCGGGCCAGCCCCAGCATTTT CASSQAGAGQPQHF TRBJ1-5 TRBV19 NA NA
TGTGCCAGCAGTTATTTTTCCGCAGATACGCAGTATTTT CASSYFSADTQYF TRBJ2-3 TRBV6-5 NA NA
TGTGCCAGCAGCCAAGGGGGAGGGAAGTACGAGCAGTACTTC CASSQGGGKYEQYF TRBJ2-7 TRBV7-3 few NA
TGTGCCAGCAGTGTGGGGATAACTGGGGCCAACGTCCTGACTTTC CASSVGITGANVLTF TRBJ2-6 TRBV28 NA NA
TGTGCCAGTAGTCGTAGCTCTGGGGCCAACGTCCTGACTTTC CASSRSSGANVLTF TRBJ2-6 TRBV19 NA NA
TGTGCCAGCAGCTTAGCCGTGGAATTGAGGGGTGGCTACACCTTC CASSLAVELRGGYTF TRBJ1-2 TRBV7-2 NA NA
TGTGCCAGCACCCCCTCCGGGAGGACTAATGAAAAACTGTTTTTT CASTPSGRTNEKLFF TRBJ1-4 TRBV5-5 NA NA
TGTGCCTGGCGAGGGGGGTACGCCACTGAAGCTTTCTTT CAWRGGYATEAFF TRBJ1-1 TRBV30 NA NA
TGCGCCAGCAGCTTGGGGGTAGATCCCGGGGAGCTGTTTTTT CASSLGVDPGELFF TRBJ2-2 TRBV5-1 NA NA
TGTGCCACGACTGCGGGGGGACTTAGGAATGAGCAGTTCTTC CATTAGGLRNEQFF TRBJ2-1 TRBV7-9 NA TRBD2
TGCGCCAGCAGCTTGGGTGAAATCTCTGGAAACACCATATATTTT CASSLGEISGNTIYF TRBJ1-3 TRBV5-1 NA NA
TGTGCCATCAGTGATAGGACAGGCGAAACGGGTGGCTTCTTT CAISDRTGETGGFF TRBJ1-1 TRBV10-3 NA TRBD1
TGTGCCAGCTCGCCGGGTGAGGACACTGAAGCTTTCTTT CASSPGEDTEAFF TRBJ1-1 TRBV18 NA NA
TGCGCCAGCGCCCCCGGTGGGTCGAATGAAAAACTGTTTTTT CASAPGGSNEKLFF TRBJ1-4 TRBV5-1 NA NA
TGCAGCGCCCGGGGGGTTCTTGGAAACTCTGGAAACACCATATATTTT CSARGVLGNSGNTIYF TRBJ1-3 TRBV29-1 NA NA
TGTGCCATCAGTGAGACCAATAGCGGGGGGACCTCCTACGAGCAGTACTTC CAISETNSGGTSYEQYF TRBJ2-7 TRBV10-3 NA TRBD2
TGTGCCAGCAGTCAGGGACAGTTTAATTCACCCCTCCACTTT CASSQGQFNSPLHF TRBJ1-6 TRBV6-5 NA TRBD1
TGTGCCAGCAGTCTACGCACAGGGTTTTCTGGCTACACCTTC CASSLRTGFSGYTF TRBJ1-2 TRBV28 NA NA
TGTGCCAGCAGCACCCCGGGGACAGGGGCCTACGAGCAGTACTTC CASSTPGTGAYEQYF TRBJ2-7 TRBV25-1 once TRBD1
TGTGCCAGCAGCTTAGATTCGGGGGGCACCCAGCCCCAGCATTTT CASSLDSGGTQPQHF TRBJ1-5 TRBV11-1 NA NA
TGCGCCAGCAGGGACAGGGGGCGAAACACTGAAGCTTTCTTT CASRDRGRNTEAFF TRBJ1-1 TRBV5-1 NA TRBD1
TGTGCCAGCAGCTTGGGGGGCCCTCCGGGCGAGCAGTACTTC CASSLGGPPGEQYF TRBJ2-7 TRBV7-9 NA NA
TGCGCCAGCAGCCAAATAACAGGCTCTGGAAACACCATATATTTT CASSQITGSGNTIYF TRBJ1-3 TRBV4-1 NA NA